Listed here are 8 T cell receptor beta chains from one sample, sequenced in a study of blood T cell repertoires in COVID-19. Sequencing was performed with immunoSEQ multiplex PCR; in TCRdb, only in-frame clones are kept and a portion is missing. The sample has fewer than 85,000 clones, about 90% seen once. The sample taken for sequencing was peripheral blood. The receptors shown here come from a man in his fifties or sixties with active COVID-19.

This sequence joins TRBV9 and TRBJ2-2, with 9 bases matching TRBD1. Germline V lookup: CDR1 SGDLS, CDR2 YYNGEE. The V gene end was trimmed by 3 bases and the J gene end by 4 bases; junction bases not matched to a gene: 4. This CDR3 is 15 amino acids long. The chain's CDR3 is CASSAHRGLTGELFF. CDR3 DNA: TGTGCCAGCAGCGCCCACAGGGGGCTCACCGGGGAGCTGTTTTTT. Full variable domain (rest looked up from reference TRBV9 and TRBJ2-2): DSGVTQTPKHLITATGQRVTLRCSPRSGDLSVYWYQQSLDQGLQFLIQYYNGEERAKGNILERFSAQQFPDLHSELNLSSLELGDSALYFCASSAHRGLTGELFFGEGSRLTVL.

V is TRBV28 and J is TRBJ2-5; D gene unclear. The DNA end is a closer match to TRBJ2-7, so the J assignment may be wrong. The CDR3 has 12 residues. Germline V gives CDR1 MDHEN, CDR2 SYDVKM. The CDR3 protein is CASSGFSYEQYF. The CDR3, as DNA: TGTGCCAGCAGCGGGTTCTCCTACGAGCAGTACTTC.

The chain couples TRBV4-3 to TRBJ1-1; D remains unclear. The CDR3 has 15 amino acids. Trimming removed 0 bases at V and 3 bases at J, with 11 bases between. The germline V gene has CDR1 LGHNA and CDR2 YSLEER. The CDR3 bases are TGCGCCAGCAGCCAAGATGGGCGCCAGGACACTGAAGCTTTCTTT. It encodes CASSQDGRQDTEAFF.

The J gene is TRBJ2-1, the V gene TRBV11-2, with TRBD2 matching 10 bases. The V gene end was trimmed by 5 bases and the J gene end by 6 bases; junction bases not matched to a gene: 10. Germline V gene sequence: CDR1 SGHAT, CDR2 FQNNGV. This CDR3 has 16 amino acids. The CDR3 nucleotides are TGTGCCAGCAGCCCCAGGCTAGCGGGGGCTGGCAATGAGCAGTTCTTC. Its translation: CASSPRLAGAGNEQFF.

This clone appeared once. The chain employs TRBV28 and TRBJ2-1; TRBD2 might be the D (5 bases). V was pared by 1 base and J by 10 bases, with 17 bases between. CDR1 MDHEN and CDR2 SYDVKM come from the germline V gene. This CDR3 spans 15 amino acids. The CDR3 sequence: CASSLLRAVRGEQFF. The CDR3 DNA reads as TGTGCCAGCAGTTTATTGCGGGCAGTACGAGGAGAGCAGTTCTTC.

J is TRBJ1-5 and V is TRBV6-5; perhaps TRBD1 as D (5 bases). This CDR3 has 15 amino acids. Germline-derived CDR1 and CDR2 are MNHEY and SVGAGI. V dropped 8 bases and J dropped 4 bases, with 18 bases sitting between them. For the CDR3, the DNA is TGTGCCAGCCGACACGGGGGAGAGAAGAATCAGCCCCAGCATTTT. This gives the protein CASRHGGEKNQPQHF.

The DNA for the CDR3 is TGCGCCAGCAACGGGGGCCACTCCGGGACAGTTAGCAATCAGCCCCAGCATTTT. It translates to CASNGGHSGTVSNQPQHF. The chain recombines TRBV10-1 with TRBJ1-5, with TRBD1 matching over 7 bases. V lost 7 bases to trimming and J lost 0 bases; unmatched junction nucleotides: 15. This CDR3 contains 18 residues. Germline assignment: CDR1 WNHNN and CDR2 SYGVQD (reference sequence).

This chain links TRBV4-1 with TRBJ2-7; TRBD2 matches at 13 bases. Germline V gene sequence: CDR1 MGHRA, CDR2 YSYEKL. This CDR3 region has 15 residues. V shed 4 bases, J shed 4 bases, and the junction held 4 bases outside the gene matches. The CDR3 here is CASSRTSGSGYEQYF. The CDR3 DNA follows: TGCGCCAGCAGCCGGACTAGCGGGAGTGGGTACGAGCAGTACTTC.